The T cell receptor (beta chain) under discussion was sequenced for a study of T cells in Graves' hyperthyroidism and ophthalmopathy (dated by TCRdb to between 2017 and 2020). Looking at the study overall: A discovery cohort of about a hundred patients, 43 with Graves' ophthalmopathy and about 58 with stable Graves' hyperthyroidism, was used to find distinguishing TCR V-J signatures. Whether ophthalmopathy could be predicted prospectively was tested in an independent validation cohort made up of some 20 hyperthyroidism patients plus 17 patients who later progressed to ophthalmopathy. The roughly 90 discovery patients were divided at random into training and test sets in a 7:3 ratio. In about six Graves' hyperthyroidism patients, the study also compared T-cell repertoires from thyroid tissue with T-cell repertoires from blood. After sampling, hyperthyroidism patients received methimazole starting at 30 mg daily, and ophthalmopathy patients received high-dose intravenous methylprednisolone. The paper reports TCR Vbeta CDR3 sequencing of more than 120 peripheral blood samples: around 45 ophthalmopathy, under 80 hyperthyroidism and around 17 progressor patients.

The TCR beta CDR3 regions were amplified from RNA transcripts. The first round of RT-PCR for the TCR CDR3 was performed with the HTBI primer set and the Qiagen OneStep RT-PCR kit. Libraries were constructed in a second round of multiplex PCR, after which size selection and purification were carried out. Paired-end sequencing of the libraries was performed with 100 bp reads on an Illumina HiSeq2000. Turning to the authors' computational methods: Raw data were processed with SOAPnuke, discarding reads with adapters, uncalled bases, mean Phred below 15, or no exact constant-primer or identifier match. COPE v1.2.5 was used to merge the high-quality paired reads, and each unique nucleotide sequence was defined as a clonotype. MiTCR v1.1 was used to align the clonotypes against IMGT TRBV, TRBD and TRBJ reference segments. Only V-J combinations with frequency above 0.0001, covering 99% to 99.2% of repertoires, were analysed. The TCS score was defined as the ratio of F50 (clonal expansion) to E x V (chaos), calculated using BLOSUM62-based TCRdist between CDR3 peptides within each V-J. Welch's t-statistics and random forest reduced fewer than 600 V-J features to 10 to 15, which were used in a naive Bayes classifier (R e1071). The similarity between thyroid and blood repertoires was quantified using the Morisita-Horn index. Through fastp at Q25 and MiXCR, TCRdb rebuilt clones from the public reads, retaining in-frame beta chains. Here each entry gathers all rows of one CDR3 protein and keeps the most common genes and DNA. The V and J calls shown here were made by TCRdb, not taken from the authors' results. The sample yields 450,000 to 700,000 distinct CDR3 sequences; 40% to 55% were counted once. The top ten clones comprise around 8% of the sample.

The V and J ends are trimmed by 1 base and 0 bases, leaving 13 bases between them. The CDR3 sequence holds 18 residues, the cysteine and phenylalanine included. Only the CDR3 portion is preserved as DNA: 54 bases, with reading frame beginning at the first base. Reading the germline V gene (reference sequence) gives CDR1 SEHNR and CDR2 FQNEAQ. Study-wide conclusions, independent of this receptor: No statistical method was used to set the sample size in advance, and investigators knew the group allocation. In validation, the model predicted progression to ophthalmopathy a median of 6.5 months before onset, with about 64% sensitivity and almost 75% specificity. Most expanded thyroid clonotypes (frequency above 0.001) were also found in blood, which suggests that blood repertoires may mirror thyroid immune responses. Ophthalmopathy was separated from stable hyperthyroidism by a 13 V-J signature model, with around 90% sensitivity and about 81% specificity obtained in cross-validation and 80%/75% obtained in testing.

This clonotype showed up many times. Its antigen is not yet known. No clone much larger than this one lies a single base away; base qualities are absent. Graves' hyperthyroidism was defined as stable when no progression to ophthalmopathy occurred over 18 months of follow-up. The hyperthyroidism patients were between 18 and 65 years old and newly diagnosed, with a disease duration of less than 2 months. The study excluded patients with uncontrolled infections, other autoimmune diseases, pregnancy or lactation. Diagnoses were established on the basis of clinical symptoms, serum thyroxine and TRAb, thyroid ultrasound, and orbital computed tomography. Total RNA was extracted with Trizol reagent, and quality was checked on an Agilent 2100 Bioanalyzer.

The clonotype was recovered from a woman aged 18-29 years with Graves' hyperthyroidism. The specimen was peripheral blood or thyroid tissue (not recorded which). The V and J genes are TRBV7-9 and TRBJ2-6, with no confidently assigned D gene. The CDR3 region reads CASSLEVHGNSGANVLTF. In nucleotides, the sequence is TGTGCCAGCAGCTTAGAGGTACACGGAAACTCTGGGGCCAACGTCCTGACTTTC.